The rows below give T cell receptor beta chains drawn from one sample of a study of blood T cell repertoires in COVID-19. TCRdb keeps only in-frame clones here, not all; method: immunoSEQ multiplex PCR. This sample carries 380,000 or so clones, 80% to 90% of them seen once, and the ten largest clones take approximately 1.2%. The sample taken for sequencing was PBMCs or T cells enriched from blood (not recorded which). The receptor source for this set is a man aged 25-40 years who had recovered from COVID-19. CDR3s include the opening cysteine and the closing phenylalanine or tryptophan. A D gene is named only where the DNA matches it firmly. Some rows have no size entry. The others give once, few or many, or a class for an expanded clone.

d_call: -
clone_size: -
v_call: TRBV7-2
j_call: TRBJ1-3
cdr3_length: 13
cdr3_aa: CASSLYASSTIYF
cdr3_nt: TGTGCCAGCAGCTTGTATGCAAGTAGCACCATATATTTT

d_call: TRBD1
clone_size: -
v_call: TRBV27
j_call: TRBJ2-7
cdr3_length: 14
cdr3_aa: CASRLTGGSYEQYF
cdr3_nt: TGTGCCAGCAGGCTGACAGGGGGTTCCTACGAGCAGTACTTC

d_call: TRBD1
clone_size: -
v_call: TRBV6-5
j_call: TRBJ2-7
cdr3_length: 15
cdr3_aa: CASSYQDRATYEQYF
cdr3_nt: TGTGCCAGCAGTTACCAGGACAGGGCCACCTACGAGCAGTACTTC

d_call: TRBD1
clone_size: -
v_call: TRBV11-2
j_call: TRBJ2-1
cdr3_length: 18
cdr3_aa: CASSLVTSRGNSYNEQFF
cdr3_nt: TGTGCCAGCAGCTTAGTTACGTCCAGGGGGAACTCCTACAATGAGCAGTTCTTC

d_call: TRBD1
clone_size: -
v_call: TRBV15
j_call: TRBJ1-2
cdr3_length: 15
cdr3_aa: CATSRGGQGAYGYTF
cdr3_nt: TGTGCCACCAGCAGAGGGGGACAGGGGGCCTATGGCTACACCTTC

d_call: TRBD1
clone_size: -
v_call: TRBV6-5
j_call: TRBJ1-2
cdr3_length: 15
cdr3_aa: CASSRSGTGVVGYTF
cdr3_nt: TGTGCCAGCAGCCGATCCGGGACAGGGGTTGTTGGCTACACCTTC

d_call: TRBD1
clone_size: -
v_call: TRBV30
j_call: TRBJ2-6
cdr3_length: 17
cdr3_aa: CAWRRQGRSTGANVLTF
cdr3_nt: TGTGCCTGGAGGAGACAGGGGAGATCTACTGGGGCCAACGTCCTGACTTTC

d_call: TRBD1
clone_size: -
v_call: TRBV7-2
j_call: TRBJ2-2
cdr3_length: 14
cdr3_aa: CASSLGTGTGELFF
cdr3_nt: TGTGCCAGCAGCCTAGGGACAGGGACCGGGGAGCTGTTTTTT

d_call: TRBD1
clone_size: -
v_call: TRBV2
j_call: TRBJ1-1
cdr3_length: 13
cdr3_aa: CASRGQVNTEAFF
cdr3_nt: TGTGCCAGCAGGGGACAGGTGAACACTGAAGCTTTCTTT

d_call: TRBD2
clone_size: -
v_call: TRBV11-2
j_call: TRBJ2-2
cdr3_length: 17
cdr3_aa: CASSSPAGGPNTGELFF
cdr3_nt: TGTGCCAGCAGTTCTCCAGCGGGGGGCCCGAACACCGGGGAGCTGTTTTTT

d_call: -
clone_size: -
v_call: TRBV7-9
j_call: TRBJ1-4
cdr3_length: 15
cdr3_aa: CASSRTTGLNEKLFF
cdr3_nt: TGTGCCAGCAGCCGGACGACAGGCCTTAATGAAAAACTGTTTTTT

d_call: -
clone_size: few
v_call: TRBV6-2/TRBV6-3
j_call: TRBJ1-2
cdr3_length: 15
cdr3_aa: CASSYFGQSRRGYTF
cdr3_nt: TGTGCCAGCAGTTACTTCGGACAGAGCAGGAGGGGCTACACCTTC

d_call: -
clone_size: once
v_call: TRBV5-4
j_call: TRBJ1-1
cdr3_length: 14
cdr3_aa: CASSFQGQGTEAFF
cdr3_nt: TGTGCCAGCAGCTTCCAGGGCCAGGGCACTGAAGCTTTCTTT

d_call: -
clone_size: -
v_call: TRBV5-1
j_call: TRBJ1-1
cdr3_length: 14
cdr3_aa: CASSLGQDLTEAFF
cdr3_nt: TGCGCCAGCAGCTTGGGACAGGACCTCACTGAAGCTTTCTTT

d_call: -
clone_size: -
v_call: TRBV7-9
j_call: TRBJ1-6
cdr3_length: 15
cdr3_aa: CASSLAGAYNSPLHF
cdr3_nt: TGTGCCAGCAGCTTAGCGGGGGCATATAATTCACCCCTCCACTTT

d_call: -
clone_size: few
v_call: TRBV7-9
j_call: TRBJ1-1
cdr3_length: 12
cdr3_aa: CASSFDKKEAFF
cdr3_nt: TGTGCCAGCAGCTTCGACAAGAAGGAAGCTTTCTTT

d_call: -
clone_size: -
v_call: TRBV25-1
j_call: TRBJ1-1
cdr3_length: 13
cdr3_aa: CASSSDRNLEAFF
cdr3_nt: TGTGCCAGCAGCAGCGACAGAAATCTTGAAGCTTTCTTT

d_call: -
clone_size: -
v_call: TRBV6-5
j_call: TRBJ1-2
cdr3_length: 12
cdr3_aa: CASQGYDYGYTF
cdr3_nt: TGTGCCAGCCAGGGGTATGACTATGGCTACACCTTC

d_call: -
clone_size: -
v_call: TRBV30
j_call: TRBJ1-3
cdr3_length: 13
cdr3_aa: CAWSDNRVNTIYF
cdr3_nt: TGTGCCTGGAGTGATAACAGGGTAAACACCATATATTTT

d_call: TRBD2
clone_size: -
v_call: TRBV27
j_call: TRBJ2-7
cdr3_length: 15
cdr3_aa: CASSLSLGRESEQYF
cdr3_nt: TGTGCCAGCAGTTTATCGCTGGGGAGGGAGAGCGAGCAGTACTTC

d_call: -
clone_size: -
v_call: TRBV7-9
j_call: TRBJ2-7
cdr3_length: 12
cdr3_aa: CASSFRGYEQYF
cdr3_nt: TGTGCCAGCAGCTTTAGGGGGTACGAGCAGTACTTC

d_call: TRBD2
clone_size: -
v_call: TRBV3-1/TRBV3-2
j_call: TRBJ2-3
cdr3_length: 15
cdr3_aa: CASSLPGLADDTQYF
cdr3_nt: TGTGCCAGCAGCTTACCGGGACTAGCGGACGATACGCAGTATTTT

d_call: -
clone_size: -
v_call: TRBV5-1
j_call: TRBJ1-1
cdr3_length: 17
cdr3_aa: CASSRKLASTSNTEAFF
cdr3_nt: TGCGCCAGCAGCCGTAAACTAGCCTCGACATCGAACACTGAAGCTTTCTTT

d_call: TRBD1
clone_size: -
v_call: TRBV7-9
j_call: TRBJ1-4
cdr3_length: 17
cdr3_aa: CASSPPGQGRGGEKLFF
cdr3_nt: TGTGCCAGCAGCCCTCCGGGACAGGGAAGGGGGGGTGAAAAACTGTTTTTT

d_call: -
clone_size: -
v_call: TRBV7-8
j_call: TRBJ1-2
cdr3_length: 16
cdr3_aa: CASSLSGGGANYGYTF
cdr3_nt: TGTGCCAGCAGCTTAAGTGGCGGGGGTGCTAACTATGGCTACACCTTC

d_call: TRBD1
clone_size: -
v_call: TRBV6-5
j_call: TRBJ1-1
cdr3_length: 13
cdr3_aa: CASRGQGATEAFF
cdr3_nt: TGTGCCAGCAGGGGACAGGGCGCCACTGAAGCTTTCTTT

d_call: -
clone_size: -
v_call: TRBV6-5
j_call: TRBJ2-1
cdr3_length: 14
cdr3_aa: CASGLRGGYNEQFF
cdr3_nt: TGTGCCAGCGGCCTGAGGGGGGGTTACAATGAGCAGTTCTTC

d_call: TRBD1
clone_size: -
v_call: TRBV7-3
j_call: TRBJ1-1
cdr3_length: 15
cdr3_aa: CASSPRQGMNTEAFF
cdr3_nt: TGTGCCAGCAGCCCTCGACAGGGTATGAACACTGAAGCTTTCTTT

d_call: TRBD1
clone_size: -
v_call: TRBV18
j_call: TRBJ2-3
cdr3_length: 16
cdr3_aa: CASSPGQARGTDTQYF
cdr3_nt: TGTGCCAGCTCACCGGGACAGGCCCGCGGGACAGATACGCAGTATTTT

d_call: -
clone_size: -
v_call: TRBV15
j_call: TRBJ2-1
cdr3_length: 16
cdr3_aa: CATSRGIETAYNEQFF
cdr3_nt: TGTGCCACCAGCAGAGGAATTGAGACAGCCTACAATGAGCAGTTCTTC

d_call: TRBD1
clone_size: -
v_call: TRBV6-2/TRBV6-3
j_call: TRBJ1-5
cdr3_length: 15
cdr3_aa: CASSRGQGESQPQHF
cdr3_nt: TGTGCCAGCAGCCGAGGACAGGGCGAGAGTCAGCCCCAGCATTTT

d_call: -
clone_size: once
v_call: TRBV10-3
j_call: TRBJ2-1
cdr3_length: 15
cdr3_aa: CAISARAFSYNEQFF
cdr3_nt: TGTGCCATCAGTGCCAGGGCATTCTCCTACAATGAGCAGTTCTTC

d_call: TRBD1
clone_size: once
v_call: TRBV4-2
j_call: TRBJ1-1
cdr3_length: 16
cdr3_aa: CASSQEAGGRIIEAFF
cdr3_nt: TGTGCCAGCAGCCAAGAAGCAGGGGGCCGAATCATTGAAGCTTTCTTT

d_call: TRBD1
clone_size: -
v_call: TRBV11-2
j_call: TRBJ2-7
cdr3_length: 17
cdr3_aa: CASSLTFGTGKSYEQYF
cdr3_nt: TGTGCCAGCAGCTTAACTTTCGGGACAGGGAAATCCTACGAGCAGTACTTC

d_call: -
clone_size: -
v_call: TRBV18
j_call: TRBJ1-5
cdr3_length: 14
cdr3_aa: CASSPDRSNQPQHF
cdr3_nt: TGTGCCAGCTCACCCGACAGGAGCAATCAGCCCCAGCATTTT

d_call: -
clone_size: -
v_call: TRBV15
j_call: TRBJ2-2
cdr3_length: 16
cdr3_aa: CATSRDTGRLTGELFF
cdr3_nt: TGTGCCACCAGCAGGGATACAGGGAGACTTACCGGGGAGCTGTTTTTT

d_call: -
clone_size: -
v_call: TRBV6-5
j_call: TRBJ1-2
cdr3_length: 12
cdr3_aa: CASSVGNYGYTF
cdr3_nt: TGTGCCAGCTCGGTCGGTAACTATGGCTACACCTTC

d_call: -
clone_size: once
v_call: TRBV6-5
j_call: TRBJ2-5
cdr3_length: 15
cdr3_aa: CASSYDGEVGETQYF
cdr3_nt: TGTGCCAGCAGTTACGATGGGGAGGTGGGAGAGACCCAGTACTTC

d_call: TRBD1
clone_size: -
v_call: TRBV27
j_call: TRBJ2-7
cdr3_length: 15
cdr3_aa: CASSLLGQSSYEQYF
cdr3_nt: TGTGCCAGCTCCCTCCTGGGACAGAGCTCCTACGAGCAGTACTTC

d_call: -
clone_size: -
v_call: TRBV27
j_call: TRBJ2-4
cdr3_length: 17
cdr3_aa: CASSLGLERRGKNIQYF
cdr3_nt: TGTGCCAGCAGTTTAGGCCTGGAGCGGAGGGGCAAAAACATTCAGTACTTC

d_call: -
clone_size: -
v_call: TRBV5-1
j_call: TRBJ1-3
cdr3_length: 16
cdr3_aa: CASSLGQFSSGNTIYF
cdr3_nt: TGCGCCAGCAGCTTAGGACAGTTCTCCTCTGGAAACACCATATATTTT

d_call: -
clone_size: -
v_call: TRBV7-8
j_call: TRBJ2-7
cdr3_length: 13
cdr3_aa: CASSSTGAYEQYF
cdr3_nt: TGTGCCAGCAGCTCCACGGGAGCCTACGAGCAGTACTTC